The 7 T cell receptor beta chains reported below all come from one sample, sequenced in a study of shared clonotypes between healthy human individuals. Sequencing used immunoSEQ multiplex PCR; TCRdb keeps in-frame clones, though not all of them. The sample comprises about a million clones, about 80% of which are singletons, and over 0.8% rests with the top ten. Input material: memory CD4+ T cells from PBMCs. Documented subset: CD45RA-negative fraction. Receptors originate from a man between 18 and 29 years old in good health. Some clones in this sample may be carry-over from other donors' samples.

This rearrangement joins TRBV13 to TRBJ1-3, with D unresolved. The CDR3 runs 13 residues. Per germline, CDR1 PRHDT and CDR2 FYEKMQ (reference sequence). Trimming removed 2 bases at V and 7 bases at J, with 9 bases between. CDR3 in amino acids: CASSLQSGNTIYF. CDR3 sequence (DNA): TGTGCCAGCAGCTTACAGAGTGGGAACACCATATATTTT.

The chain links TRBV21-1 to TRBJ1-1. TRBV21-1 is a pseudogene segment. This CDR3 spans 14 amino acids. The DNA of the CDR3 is TGTGCCAGCCCACCGGGTCTTGGGGGCACTGAAGCTTTCTTT. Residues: CASPPGLGGTEAFF.

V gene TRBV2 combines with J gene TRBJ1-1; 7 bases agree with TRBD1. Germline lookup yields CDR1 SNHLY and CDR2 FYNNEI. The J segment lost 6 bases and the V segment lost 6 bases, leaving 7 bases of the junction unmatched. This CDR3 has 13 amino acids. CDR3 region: CASRPGTAAEAFF. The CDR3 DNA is TGTGCCAGCAGGCCCGGGACAGCCGCTGAAGCTTTCTTT. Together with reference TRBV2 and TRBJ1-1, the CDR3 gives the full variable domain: EPEVTQTPSHQVTQMGQEVILRCVPISNHLYFYWYRQILGQKVEFLVSFYNNEISEKSEIFDDQFSVERPDGSNFTLKIRSTKLEDSAMYFCASRPGTAAEAFFGQGTRLTVV.

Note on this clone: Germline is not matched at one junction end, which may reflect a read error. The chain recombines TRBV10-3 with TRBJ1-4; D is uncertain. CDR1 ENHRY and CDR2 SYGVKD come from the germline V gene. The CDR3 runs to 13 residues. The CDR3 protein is CAISGTANEKLFF. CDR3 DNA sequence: TGTGCCATAAGTGGTACAGCTAATGAAAAACTGTTTTTT.

The CDR3 DNA sequence: TGTGCCAGCAGCGTATACGGGTATGGCTACACCTTC. It specifies CASSVYGYGYTF. V usage is TRBV9 and J usage is TRBJ1-2; D is ambiguous. V was trimmed by 1 base and J by 5 bases, leaving 6 bases between them. The CDR3 has 12 residues. Per germline, CDR1 SGDLS and CDR2 YYNGEE. Based on the CDR3 plus reference TRBV9 and TRBJ1-2, the full variable domain is DSGVTQTPKHLITATGQRVTLRCSPRSGDLSVYWYQQSLDQGLQFLIQYYNGEERAKGNILERFSAQQFPDLHSELNLSSLELGDSALYFCASSVYGYGYTFGSGTRLTVV.

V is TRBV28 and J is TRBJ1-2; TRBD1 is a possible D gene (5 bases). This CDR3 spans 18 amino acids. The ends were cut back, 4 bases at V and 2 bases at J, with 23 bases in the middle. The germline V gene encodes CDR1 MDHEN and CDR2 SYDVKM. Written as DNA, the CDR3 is TGTGCCAGCAGTTCCGTCCTTGGGGGTTGGGCGGGGAACTATGGCTACACCTTC. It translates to CASSSVLGGWAGNYGYTF.

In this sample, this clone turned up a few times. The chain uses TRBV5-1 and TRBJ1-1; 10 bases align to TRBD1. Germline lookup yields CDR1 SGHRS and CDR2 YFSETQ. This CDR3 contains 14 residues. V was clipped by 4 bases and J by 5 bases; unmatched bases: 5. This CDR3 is CASSIKDRGTEAFF. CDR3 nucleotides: TGCGCCAGCAGCATTAAGGACAGGGGGACTGAAGCTTTCTTT. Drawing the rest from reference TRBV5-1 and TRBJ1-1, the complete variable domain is KAGVTQTPRYLIKTRGQQVTLSCSPISGHRSVSWYQQTPGQGLQFLFEYFSETQRNKGNFPGRFSGRQFSNSRSEMNVSTLELGDSALYLCASSIKDRGTEAFFGQGTRLTVV.